This T cell receptor beta chain comes out of a study of blood T cell repertoires in COVID-19. Overall study: The United States, Italy and Spain supplied acute and convalescent COVID-19 samples. T cells, B-cell-depleted T cells, or PBMCs provided the cDNA or gDNA that served as material.

Authors' methods: Scientists estimated how many nucleated cells there were by amplifying reference gene primers. TCRdb keeps only in-frame clones here, not all; method: immunoSEQ multiplex PCR. D and trimming were read from the DNA, whereas the V and J calls and clone size are those reported in that table. The sample lists 60,000 to 75,000 clones; around 90% were seen once. With 3 bases clipped from V and 1 base from J, the junction kept 3 bases outside the gene matches. The CDR3 sequence is 15 residues long. Germline CDR1 MNHNS, CDR2 SASEGT. The sample consisted of peripheral blood. V is TRBV6-1 and J is TRBJ2-3, with 8 bases matching TRBD2. This TCR was sampled from a man over 45 with active COVID-19. The CDR3 reads CASSDIAGRTDTQYF. CDR3 sequence (DNA): TGTGCCAGCAGTGATATAGCGGGACGCACAGATACGCAGTATTTT.